Presented here are 32 T cell receptor beta chains from one specimen sequenced in a study of identical twins. TCRdb used MiXCR to reprocess the 5' RACE reads, holding one entry per CDR3 protein. The top ten hold about 0.25% of the sample, which has 1,800,000 or so distinct CDR3 sequences, less than 40% seen once. The specimen sequenced was cord blood. Every receptor here comes from a newborn girl in good health.

This chain joins TRBV20-1 and TRBJ1-1; D is ambiguous. Germline values: CDR1 DFQATT, CDR2 SNEGSKA (reference sequence). The CDR3 has 12 amino acids. The germline V and J ends were trimmed by 5 bases and 4 bases, with 11 bases remaining between them. The CDR3 region has the DNA TGCAGTGCTGACGGCCCTGGCACTGAAGCTTTCTTT. Its translation: CSADGPGTEAFF.

In its sample, this clonotype was seen a few times. The chain has TRBV20-1 and TRBJ2-5, with 12 positions matching TRBD2. Germline V gives CDR1 DFQATT, CDR2 SNEGSKA (reference sequence). CDR3 length: 15 residues. The ends lost 2 bases at V and 1 base at J; junction bases unmatched: 2. The CDR3 DNA is TGCAGTGCTAGACCACTAGCGGGAGGCCAAGAGACCCAGTACTTC. Amino acid sequence: CSARPLAGGQETQYF.

The V call is TRBV5-6, the J call TRBJ2-5, with 10 bases that match TRBD1. Trimming cost V 4 bases and J 4 bases; bases outside gene matches: 16. The length of the CDR3 is 18 residues. Germline CDR1 and CDR2: SGHDT and YYEEEE. DNA for the CDR3: TGTGCCAGCAGCGGAAAGGGACAGGGGCTCCTACATAGAGAGACCCAGTACTTC. It encodes CASSGKGQGLLHRETQYF.

The V call is TRBV27, the J call TRBJ2-5; the D gene is possibly TRBD1 (5 bases). The DNA matches TRBJ2-7 better at its end, which makes the J call doubtful. This CDR3 region has 14 residues. The germline V gene has CDR1 MNHEY and CDR2 SMNVEV (reference sequence). In nucleotides, the CDR3 is TGTGCCAGCAGGAAGGGGTCACGGGCCTACGAGCAGTACTTC. The encoded protein is CASRKGSRAYEQYF.

This clonotype appeared a few times. The CDR3 coding sequence is TGCAGCGTTGATTTCGGCGGGGGGGCCTATGAGCAGTTCTTC. It specifies CSVDFGGGAYEQFF. This chain joins TRBV29-1 and TRBJ2-1; the match to TRBD2 covers 9 bases. The CDR3 consists of 14 residues. Trimming cost V 3 bases and J 8 bases; bases outside gene matches: 8. From germline, CDR1 is SQVTM and CDR2 ANQGSEA.

The rearrangement joins TRBV5-1 to TRBJ2-7, with 8 bases matching TRBD1. Germline V gives CDR1 SGHRS, CDR2 YFSETQ. J lost 3 bases, V lost 0 bases, and 5 bases had no gene match. The CDR3 consists of 15 residues. In nucleotides, the CDR3 is TGCGCCAGCAGCTTGGACAGGGGGAGGTACTACGAGCAGTACTTC. As protein: CASSLDRGRYYEQYF.

This clonotype was observed a handful of times. This chain joins TRBV7-2 and TRBJ1-1; 7 bases match TRBD1. Trimming cost V 3 bases and J 8 bases; bases outside gene matches: 9. There are 14 residues in the CDR3. Germline V gives CDR1 SGHTA, CDR2 FQGNSA. The CDR3 here is CASSFTGDSLEAFF. The CDR3 region has the DNA TGTGCCAGCAGCTTTACCGGGGACAGCCTAGAAGCTTTCTTT.

The chain joins TRBV7-2 to TRBJ2-3; 7 nucleotides line up with TRBD2. V shed 1 base, J shed 8 bases, and the junction held 6 bases outside the gene matches. This CDR3 is 14 amino acids long. Germline CDR1 is SGHTA and CDR2 is FQGNSA. CDR3: CASSLELWGGTQYF. For the CDR3, the DNA is TGTGCCAGCAGCTTAGAATTATGGGGGGGTACGCAGTATTTT. Together with reference TRBV7-2 and TRBJ2-3, the CDR3 gives the full variable domain: GAGVSQSPSNKVTEKGKDVELRCDPISGHTALYWYRQSLGQGLEFLIYFQGNSAPDKSGLPSDRFSAERTGGSVSTLTIQRTQQEDSAVYLCASSLELWGGTQYFGPGTRLTVL.

This clonotype occurred a few times. The chain employs TRBV25-1 and TRBJ1-5; a weak D match, TRBD1 (5 bases). The CDR3 runs to 16 residues. V lost 4 bases, J lost 2 bases, and 15 bases lay in between. The germline CDR1 and CDR2 sequences are MGHDK and SYGVNS. CDR3 bases: TGTGCCAGCAGTGGCCACGGGGCGATGGGCAATCAGCCCCAGCATTTT. Its protein product is CASSGHGAMGNQPQHF.

This chain uses TRBV20-1 with TRBJ1-1; TRBD1 might be the D (5 bases). Trimming removed 0 bases from V and 11 bases from J, with 7 bases in between. Germline V CDR1 and CDR2: DFQATT, SNEGSKA (reference sequence). The CDR3 has 10 residues. The CDR3 DNA follows: TGCAGTGCTAGAGATAACAGGGCTTTCTTT. Amino acids: CSARDNRAFF.

The CDR3 loop is CASSLGTGTATFQYF. The DNA of the CDR3 is TGCGCCAGCAGCTTGGGTACCGGGACAGCAACATTTCAGTACTTC. V usage is TRBV5-1 and J usage is TRBJ2-5; TRBD1 agrees at 7 bases. The CDR3 spans 15 residues. Germline V gives CDR1 SGHRS, CDR2 YFSETQ. With V trimmed by 0 bases and J by 11 bases, 13 bases remained unmatched.

This clonotype has more than one count but fewer than ten. The chain links TRBV11-2 to TRBJ2-5; D gene ambiguous. V lost 5 bases to trimming and J lost 7 bases, with 20 bases between them. The germline V gene encodes CDR1 SGHAT and CDR2 FQNNGV. CDR3 length: 15 residues. CDR3 coding DNA: TGTGCCAGCAGCAGTGGCATTCTAGGTCGGGTGACCCAGTACTTC. Residues: CASSSGILGRVTQYF. Full variable domain (missing parts from reference TRBV11-2 and TRBJ2-5): EAGVAQSPRYKIIEKRQSVAFWCNPISGHATLYWYQQILGQGPKLLIQFQNNGVVDDSQLPKDRFSAERLKGVDSTLKIQPAKLEDSAVYLCASSSGILGRVTQYFGPGTRLLVL.

V and J are TRBV6-1 and TRBJ1-6; 9 nucleotides match TRBD1. This CDR3 is 14 amino acids long. The ends lost 7 bases at V and 7 bases at J; junction bases unmatched: 5. Germline loops: CDR1 MNHNS, CDR2 SASEGT. Here the CDR3 reads CASTADRGNSPLHF. In DNA, the CDR3 is TGTGCCAGCACCGCTGACAGGGGGAATTCACCCCTCCACTTT.

This clonotype was picked up a small number of times. The J gene is TRBJ1-5, the V gene TRBV20-1; maybe TRBD1 (6 bases). Trimming stripped 3 bases from V and 0 bases from J, with 21 bases between. From germline, CDR1 is DFQATT and CDR2 SNEGSKA (reference sequence). The CDR3 extends over 18 amino acids. Here the CDR3 DNA reads TGCAGTGCTAGTGGTCCCTCGGACAGACCCCCTAGCAATCAGCCCCAGCATTTT. This sequence encodes CSASGPSDRPPSNQPQHF.

The CDR3 DNA is TGTGCCAGCAGCTCCCTCATAGAGATGAACACTGAAGCTTTCTTT. Translation gives CASSSLIEMNTEAFF. This chain links TRBV7-9 with TRBJ1-1; D remains unclear. V was cut by 4 bases and J by 0 bases, with 12 bases left in between. The CDR3 has 15 amino acids. Germline-derived CDR1 and CDR2 are SEHNR and FQNEAQ (reference sequence).

This clonotype appeared a few times. The chain has TRBV20-1 and TRBJ1-5; D not certain. Looked up from germline, CDR1 is DFQATT and CDR2 is SNEGSKA (reference sequence). V gave up 3 bases and J gave up 1 base, with 10 bases separating them. The CDR3 is 14 amino acids. The CDR3 loop is CSARAPRSNQPQHF. The CDR3 DNA reads TGCAGTGCTAGGGCCCCTCGGAGCAATCAGCCCCAGCATTTT.

This clonotype was seen ten or more times. The J gene is TRBJ2-6, the V gene TRBV18; no definite D call. From germline, CDR1 is KGHSH and CDR2 LQKENI. Trimming shortened V by 6 bases and J by 0 bases, and 15 bases separated the two germline ends. The CDR3 consists of 17 residues. Here the CDR3 DNA reads TGTGCCAGCTCCCCTATGCCCTATTACTCTGGGGCCAACGTCCTGACTTTC. It yields the protein CASSPMPYYSGANVLTF.

This clonotype was detected a few times. The chain recombines TRBV5-1 with TRBJ2-3, with D unclear. The CDR3 totals 14 residues. The V gene lost 0 bases and the J gene lost 4 bases, with 9 bases spanning the gap. Germline V CDR1 and CDR2: SGHRS, YFSETQ. This CDR3 is CASSLGSPADTQYF. Written as DNA, the CDR3 is TGCGCCAGCAGCTTGGGGTCTCCGGCAGATACGCAGTATTTT.

The chain combines TRBV10-2 with TRBJ2-2; maybe TRBD1 (6 bases). The CDR3 extends over 15 amino acids. Germline loops: CDR1 WSHSY, CDR2 SAAADI. Trimming stripped 4 bases from V and 3 bases from J, with 12 bases between. CDR3 in amino acids: CASSGRGSDTGELFF. For the CDR3, the DNA is TGCGCCAGCAGTGGTAGGGGGTCGGACACCGGGGAGCTGTTTTTT.

The DNA for the CDR3 is TGCAGTGCGGGACAAGTCTCGAGCTCCTACAATGAGCAGTTCTTC. Translating gives CSAGQVSSSYNEQFF. The V and J genes are TRBV20-1 and TRBJ2-1; weak D call: TRBD1 (6 bases). Germline V CDR1 and CDR2: DFQATT, SNEGSKA (reference sequence). CDR3 length: 15 amino acids. V lost 6 bases to trimming and J lost 0 bases, with 15 bases between them.

This clonotype has only a few counts. CDR3 nucleotide sequence: TGTGCCAGCAGTTTAGGGCCTTTCAGTGGGGACTTAGCCAAAAACATTCAGTACTTC. This sequence encodes CASSLGPFSGDLAKNIQYF. The chain couples TRBV27 to TRBJ2-4, with D tentatively TRBD2 (6 bases). CDR1 and CDR2 (germline): MNHEY, SMNVEV (reference sequence). The CDR3 length is 19 residues. The V and J ends lost 2 bases and 0 bases respectively, with 20 bases between them.

This clonotype appeared a few times. The chain carries TRBV3-1 and TRBJ1-6; TRBD1 matches at 7 bases. Germline CDR1 LGHDT, CDR2 YNNKEL (reference sequence). The V gene end was trimmed by 1 base and the J gene end by 7 bases; junction bases not matched to a gene: 4. The length of the CDR3 is 15 residues. The CDR3 is CASSQATGVNSPLHF. The CDR3 nucleotides read TGTGCCAGCAGCCAAGCAACAGGGGTCAATTCACCCCTCCACTTT.

On this clonotype: A much larger clone is a single base away; this may be a read error. This chain links TRBV11-2 with TRBJ2-5; D may match TRBD1 or TRBD2 (5 bases each). The end of the DNA is better explained by TRBJ2-1, so the J call may be wrong. There are 16 residues in the CDR3. Germline loops: CDR1 SGHAT, CDR2 FQNNGV. This CDR3 is CASSLGRVRERETQFF. The CDR3 bases are TGTGCCAGCAGCTTAGGTCGTGTCAGGGAGAGAGAGACCCAGTTCTTC.

This clonotype has just a few counts. The rearrangement joins TRBV6-5 to TRBJ2-4; 10 nucleotides align to TRBD1. The germline gives CDR1 MNHEY, CDR2 SVGAGI. V lost 6 bases and J lost 9; bases outside the gene matches: 11. The CDR3 is made up of 15 amino acids. As DNA, the CDR3 is TGTGCCAGCAGCCGACGGCCGGGACAGGGGACCATTCAGTACTTC. Its protein is CASSRRPGQGTIQYF.

The CDR3 coding sequence is TGTGCCAGCAGCCAAGATAGGACTTACAATGAGCAGTTCTTC. This sequence encodes CASSQDRTYNEQFF. The chain joins TRBV4-2 to TRBJ2-1; possibly TRBD2 for D (5 bases). The V gene lost 0 bases and the J gene lost 4 bases, with 7 bases spanning the gap. CDR1 is LGHNA, CDR2 YNFKEQ, per germline. CDR3 length equals 14 residues.

This clonotype was recorded a few times. V gene TRBV10-3 combines with J gene TRBJ1-6, with D possibly matching TRBD1 (5 bases). Trimming took off 3 bases at V and 8 bases at J, with 29 bases between the two ends. The CDR3 has 20 residues. CDR1 and CDR2 from the germline V gene are ENHRY and SYGVKD. CDR3 sequence: CAISEFWGKVGSREDSPLHF. As DNA, the CDR3 is TGTGCCATCAGTGAATTTTGGGGGAAGGTCGGGTCGCGGGAGGATTCACCCCTCCACTTT.

Only a few counts were recorded for this clonotype. The chain joins TRBV5-1 to TRBJ1-4; no definite D call. This CDR3 spans 13 amino acids. From germline, CDR1 is SGHRS and CDR2 YFSETQ. The germline V and J ends were trimmed by 4 bases and 1 base, with 5 bases remaining between them. The CDR3 spells CASSRETNEKLFF. In DNA, the CDR3 is TGCGCCAGCAGCCGGGAAACTAATGAAAAACTGTTTTTT.

This chain uses TRBV5-1 with TRBJ2-2, with 7 bases fitting TRBD2. CDR1 is SGHRS, CDR2 YFSETQ, per germline. This CDR3 has 17 residues. The trim removed 0 bases at V and 2 bases at J, leaving 7 bases unmatched. The CDR3 nucleotides read TGCGCCAGCAGCTTGGGAGCGGGATGGGGAAACACCGGGGAGCTGTTTTTT. It specifies CASSLGAGWGNTGELFF.

This clonotype was found a few times. The chain has TRBV20-1 and TRBJ2-7; 9 bases are shared with TRBD2. The CDR3 totals 14 residues. CDR1 and CDR2 from the germline V gene are DFQATT and SNEGSKA (reference sequence). CDR3 residues: CSRKAASGTGEQYF. DNA of the CDR3: TGCAGCCGTAAGGCGGCTAGCGGGACCGGGGAGCAGTACTTC.

This clonotype was observed a few times. This rearrangement joins TRBV27 to TRBJ2-7; D gene uncertain. CDR3 length equals 11 residues. The ends were cut back, 8 bases at V and 4 bases at J, with 9 bases in the middle. The germline gives CDR1 MNHEY, CDR2 SMNVEV (reference sequence). As DNA, the CDR3 is TGTGCCAGCGGGGTGATTTACGAGCAGTACTTC. It is translated as CASGVIYEQYF.

This clonotype was recorded a few times. The chain is built from TRBV29-1 and TRBJ2-3; possibly TRBD2 for D (6 bases). Trimming took 1 base from V and 2 from J, leaving 19 bases between them. The CDR3 is made up of 17 amino acids. CDR1 is SQVTM and CDR2 is ANQGSEA in the germline V gene. The CDR3 DNA is TGCAGCGTTGAAGGAAAGACACGGGGGACGGACACAGATACGCAGTATTTT. Amino acid sequence: CSVEGKTRGTDTDTQYF.

The chain recombines TRBV29-1 with TRBJ2-1; 7 bases agree with TRBD2. The better agreement between TRBJ2-7 and the DNA end casts doubt on the J call. The CDR3 has 14 residues. Germline V gene lookup returns CDR1 SQVTM and CDR2 ANQGSEA. The DNA for the CDR3 is TGCAGCGTTGAGCCCCTGCGGGAGATCCATGAGCAGTACTTC. Residues: CSVEPLREIHEQYF.